This T cell receptor beta chain was retrieved from a study of blood T cell repertoires in COVID-19. Study information: Acute and convalescent COVID-19 specimens originated in the United States, Italy and Spain.

V shed 3 bases and J 2 bases; nucleotides not matched to a gene: 5. From germline, CDR1 is KGHDR and CDR2 SFDVKD. This CDR3 has 16 amino acids. Clones were read by immunoSEQ multiplex PCR, and TCRdb kept only the in-frame ones, dropping some. The sample contains tens of thousands of clones, 65% to 90% of which appear only once. The sequenced sample was peripheral blood. The chain couples TRBV24-1 to TRBJ2-3; TRBD2 aligns across 9 bases. The TCR sequence derives from a human donor in a cohort sampled during active COVID-19. The CDR3 coding sequence is TGTGCCACCAGTGATAGGGCGGGAGGGACCACAGATACGCAGTATTTT. The encoded protein is CATSDRAGGTTDTQYF.